This T cell receptor beta chain was recovered during a study of Graves' ophthalmopathy and Graves' hyperthyroidism. RNA served as the template for amplifying TCR beta CDR3 regions. Amplification began with first-round RT-PCR using HTBI primers, then second-round multiplex PCR was performed. TCRdb recomputed calls from the multiplex PCR reads with MiXCR, one row per CDR3 protein. The sample includes 600,000 to 700,000 distinct CDR3 sequences, 35% to 50% of them seen just once. Clinical symptoms, serum thyroxine, TRAb, thyroid ultrasound and orbital computed tomography determined diagnosis. CDR1 and CDR2 (germline): DFQATT, SNEGSKA (reference sequence). This CDR3 contains 17 residues. J gave up 6 bases and V 6 bases, and 15 bases lay outside the gene matches. Findings and caveats of the study: The model achieved about 67% sensitivity and roughly 72% specificity for ophthalmopathy progression.

Ten or more counts support this clonotype. As yet, its antigen is unknown. Sequencing used peripheral blood. The TCR originated in an adult man with Graves' ophthalmopathy. The gene calls are TRBV20-1 and TRBJ1-4, with 11 bases aligning to TRBD1. CDR3 amino acids: CSANPRPGTGGDEKLFF. CDR3 DNA: TGCAGTGCAAATCCACGCCCCGGGACAGGGGGAGATGAAAAACTGTTTTTT.